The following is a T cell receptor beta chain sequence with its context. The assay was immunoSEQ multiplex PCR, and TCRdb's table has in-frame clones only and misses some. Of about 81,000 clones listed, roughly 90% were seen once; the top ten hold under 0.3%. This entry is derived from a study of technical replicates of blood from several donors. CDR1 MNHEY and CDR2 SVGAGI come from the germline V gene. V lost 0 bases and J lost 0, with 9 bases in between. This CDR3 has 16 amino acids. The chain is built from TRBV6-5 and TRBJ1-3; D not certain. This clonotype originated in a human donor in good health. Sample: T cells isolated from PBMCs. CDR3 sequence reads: CASSYSSLSSGNTIYF. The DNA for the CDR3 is TGTGCCAGCAGTTACTCGTCACTGAGCTCTGGAAACACCATATATTTT.